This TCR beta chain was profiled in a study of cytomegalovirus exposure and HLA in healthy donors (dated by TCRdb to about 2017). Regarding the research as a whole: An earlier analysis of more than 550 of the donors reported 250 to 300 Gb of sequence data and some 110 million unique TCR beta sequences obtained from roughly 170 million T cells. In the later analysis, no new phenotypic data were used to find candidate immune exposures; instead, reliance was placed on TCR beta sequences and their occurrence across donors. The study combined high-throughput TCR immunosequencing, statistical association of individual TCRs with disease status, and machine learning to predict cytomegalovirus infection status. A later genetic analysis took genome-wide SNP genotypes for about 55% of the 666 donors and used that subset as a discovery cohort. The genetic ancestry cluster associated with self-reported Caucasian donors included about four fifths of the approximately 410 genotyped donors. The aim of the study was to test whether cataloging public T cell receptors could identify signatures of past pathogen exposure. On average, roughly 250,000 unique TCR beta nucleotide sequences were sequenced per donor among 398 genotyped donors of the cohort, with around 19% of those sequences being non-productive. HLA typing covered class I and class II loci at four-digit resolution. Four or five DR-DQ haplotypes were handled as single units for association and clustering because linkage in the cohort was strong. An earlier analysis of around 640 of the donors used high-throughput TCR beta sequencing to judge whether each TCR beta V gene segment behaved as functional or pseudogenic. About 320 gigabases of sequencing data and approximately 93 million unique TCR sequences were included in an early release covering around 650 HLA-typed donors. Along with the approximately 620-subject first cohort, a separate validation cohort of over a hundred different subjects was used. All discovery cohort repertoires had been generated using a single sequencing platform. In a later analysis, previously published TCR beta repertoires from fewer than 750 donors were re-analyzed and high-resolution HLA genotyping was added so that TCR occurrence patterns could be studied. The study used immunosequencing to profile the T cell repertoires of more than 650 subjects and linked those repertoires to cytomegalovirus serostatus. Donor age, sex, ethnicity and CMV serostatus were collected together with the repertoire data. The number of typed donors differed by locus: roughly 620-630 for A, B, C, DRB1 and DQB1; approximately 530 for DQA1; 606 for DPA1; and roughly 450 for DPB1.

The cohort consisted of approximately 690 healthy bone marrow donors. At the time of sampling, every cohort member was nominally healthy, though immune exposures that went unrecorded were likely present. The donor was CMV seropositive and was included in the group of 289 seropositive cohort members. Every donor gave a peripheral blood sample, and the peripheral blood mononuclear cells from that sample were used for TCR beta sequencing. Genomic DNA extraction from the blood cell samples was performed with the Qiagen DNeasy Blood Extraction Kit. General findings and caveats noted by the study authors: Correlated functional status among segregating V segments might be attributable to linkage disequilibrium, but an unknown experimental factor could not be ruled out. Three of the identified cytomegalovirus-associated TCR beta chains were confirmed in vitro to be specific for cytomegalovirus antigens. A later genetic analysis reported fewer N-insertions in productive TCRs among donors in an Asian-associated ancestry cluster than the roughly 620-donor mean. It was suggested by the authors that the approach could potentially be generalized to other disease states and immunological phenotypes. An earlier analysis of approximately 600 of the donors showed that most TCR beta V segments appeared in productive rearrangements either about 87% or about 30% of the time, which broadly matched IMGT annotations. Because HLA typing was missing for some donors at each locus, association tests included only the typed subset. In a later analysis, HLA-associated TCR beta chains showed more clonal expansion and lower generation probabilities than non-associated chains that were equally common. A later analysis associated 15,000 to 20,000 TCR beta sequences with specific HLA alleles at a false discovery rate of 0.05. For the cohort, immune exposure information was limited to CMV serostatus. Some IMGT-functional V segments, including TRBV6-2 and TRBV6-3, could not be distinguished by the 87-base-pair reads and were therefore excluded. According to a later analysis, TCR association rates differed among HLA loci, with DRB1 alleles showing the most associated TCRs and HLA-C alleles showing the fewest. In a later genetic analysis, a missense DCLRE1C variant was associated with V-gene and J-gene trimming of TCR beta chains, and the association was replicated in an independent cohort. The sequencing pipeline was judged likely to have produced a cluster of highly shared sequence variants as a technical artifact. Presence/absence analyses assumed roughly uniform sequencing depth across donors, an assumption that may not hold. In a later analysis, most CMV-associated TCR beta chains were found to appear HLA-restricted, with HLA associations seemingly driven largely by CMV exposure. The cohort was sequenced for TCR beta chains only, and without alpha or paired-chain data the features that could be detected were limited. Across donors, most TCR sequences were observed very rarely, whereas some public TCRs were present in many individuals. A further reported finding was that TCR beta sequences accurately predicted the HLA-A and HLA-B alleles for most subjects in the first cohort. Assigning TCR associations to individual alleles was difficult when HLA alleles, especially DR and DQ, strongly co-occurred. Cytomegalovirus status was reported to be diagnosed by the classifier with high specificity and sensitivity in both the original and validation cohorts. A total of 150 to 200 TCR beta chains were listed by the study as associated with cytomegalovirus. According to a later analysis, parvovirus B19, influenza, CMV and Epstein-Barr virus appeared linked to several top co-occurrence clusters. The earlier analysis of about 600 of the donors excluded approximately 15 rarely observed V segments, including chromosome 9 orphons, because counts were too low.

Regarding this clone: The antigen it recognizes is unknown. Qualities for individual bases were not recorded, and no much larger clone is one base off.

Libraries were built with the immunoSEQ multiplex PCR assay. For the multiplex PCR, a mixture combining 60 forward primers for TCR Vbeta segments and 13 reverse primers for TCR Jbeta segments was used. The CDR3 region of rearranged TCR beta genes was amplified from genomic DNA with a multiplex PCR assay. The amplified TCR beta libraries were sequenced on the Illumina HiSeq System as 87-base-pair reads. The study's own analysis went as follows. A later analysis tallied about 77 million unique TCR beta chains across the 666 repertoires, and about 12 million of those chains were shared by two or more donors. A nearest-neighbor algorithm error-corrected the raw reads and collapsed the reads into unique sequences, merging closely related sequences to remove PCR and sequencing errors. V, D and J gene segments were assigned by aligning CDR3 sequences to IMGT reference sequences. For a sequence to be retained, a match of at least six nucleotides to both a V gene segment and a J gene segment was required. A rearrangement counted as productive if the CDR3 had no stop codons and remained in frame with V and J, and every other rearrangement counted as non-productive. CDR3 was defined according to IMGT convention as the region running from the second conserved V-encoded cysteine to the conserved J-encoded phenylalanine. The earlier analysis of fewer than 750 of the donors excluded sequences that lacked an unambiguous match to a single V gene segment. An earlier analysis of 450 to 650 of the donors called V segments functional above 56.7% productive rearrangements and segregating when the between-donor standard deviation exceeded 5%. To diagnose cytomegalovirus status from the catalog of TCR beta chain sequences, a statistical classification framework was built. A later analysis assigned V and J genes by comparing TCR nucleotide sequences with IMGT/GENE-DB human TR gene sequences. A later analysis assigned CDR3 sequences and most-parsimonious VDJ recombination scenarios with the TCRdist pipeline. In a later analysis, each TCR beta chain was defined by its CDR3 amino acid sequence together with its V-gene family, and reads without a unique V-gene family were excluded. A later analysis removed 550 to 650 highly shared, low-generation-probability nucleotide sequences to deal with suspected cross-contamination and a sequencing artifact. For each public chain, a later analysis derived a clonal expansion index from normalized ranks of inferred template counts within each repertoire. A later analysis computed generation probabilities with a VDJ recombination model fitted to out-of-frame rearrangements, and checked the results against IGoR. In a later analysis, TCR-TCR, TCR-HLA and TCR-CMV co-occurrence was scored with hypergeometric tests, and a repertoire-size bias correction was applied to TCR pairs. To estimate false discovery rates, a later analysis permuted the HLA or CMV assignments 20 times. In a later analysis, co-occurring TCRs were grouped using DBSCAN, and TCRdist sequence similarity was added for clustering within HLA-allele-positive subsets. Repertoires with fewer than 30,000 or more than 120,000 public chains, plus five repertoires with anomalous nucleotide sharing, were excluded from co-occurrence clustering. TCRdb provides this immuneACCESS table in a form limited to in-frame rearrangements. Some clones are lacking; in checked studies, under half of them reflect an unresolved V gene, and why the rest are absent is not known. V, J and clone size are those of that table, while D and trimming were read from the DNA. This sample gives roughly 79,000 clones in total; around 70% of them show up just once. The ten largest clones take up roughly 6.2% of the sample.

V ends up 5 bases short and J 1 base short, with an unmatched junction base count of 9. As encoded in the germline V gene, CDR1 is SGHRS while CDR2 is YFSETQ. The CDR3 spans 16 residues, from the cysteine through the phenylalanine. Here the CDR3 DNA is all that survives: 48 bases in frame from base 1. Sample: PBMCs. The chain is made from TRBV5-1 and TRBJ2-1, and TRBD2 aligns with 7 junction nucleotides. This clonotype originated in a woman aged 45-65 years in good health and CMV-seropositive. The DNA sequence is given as TGCGCCAGCAGTCCAAATAGCGGGTTGTCCTACAATGAGCAGTTCTTC. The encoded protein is CASSPNSGLSYNEQFF.